This section outlines one T cell receptor (beta chain) sequence together with its context. Its antigen is not known. These data belong to a study of cytomegalovirus exposure and HLA in healthy donors. The CDR3 has 15 residues. Germline CDR1 MNHEY, CDR2 SMNVEV (reference sequence). V trimming: 4 bases; J trimming: 6 bases; junction bases outside the gene matches: 10. Both 60 Vbeta primers and 13 Jbeta primers went into the PCR. TCRdb keeps only in-frame clones here, not all; method: immunoSEQ multiplex PCR. The data show 160,000 or so clones, around 73% seen once. Study findings and constraints: For cytomegalovirus status, the classifier reportedly gave diagnoses with high specificity and sensitivity. Per a later analysis, about 17,000 TCR beta sequences showed association with HLA alleles at 0.05 false discovery rate. Investigators reported 150 to 200 TCR beta chains as tied to cytomegalovirus. Later on, a genetic analysis was performed. It linked a missense variant in DCLRE1C with V- and J-gene trimming of TCR beta.

The chain uses TRBV27 and TRBJ2-7; TRBD1 agrees at 9 bases. The sequenced sample was PBMCs. This TCR came from a male donor in good health and CMV-seronegative. In nucleotides, the CDR3 is TGTGCCAGCAGTTCCCCCGGCGGGACAGGGCTCGAGCAGTACTTC. This encodes CASSSPGGTGLEQYF.